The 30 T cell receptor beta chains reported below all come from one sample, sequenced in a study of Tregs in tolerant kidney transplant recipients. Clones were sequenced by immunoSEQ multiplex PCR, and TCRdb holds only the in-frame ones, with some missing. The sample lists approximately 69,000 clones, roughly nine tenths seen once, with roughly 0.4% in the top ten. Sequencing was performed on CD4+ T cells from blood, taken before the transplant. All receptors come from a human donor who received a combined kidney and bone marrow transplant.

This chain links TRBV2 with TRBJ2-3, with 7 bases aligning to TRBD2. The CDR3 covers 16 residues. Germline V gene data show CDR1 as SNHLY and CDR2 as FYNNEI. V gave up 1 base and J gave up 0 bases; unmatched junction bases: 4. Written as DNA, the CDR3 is TGTGCCAGCAGTGAAGGGGCTAGCGGAAGCACAGATACGCAGTATTTT. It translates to CASSEGASGSTDTQYF.

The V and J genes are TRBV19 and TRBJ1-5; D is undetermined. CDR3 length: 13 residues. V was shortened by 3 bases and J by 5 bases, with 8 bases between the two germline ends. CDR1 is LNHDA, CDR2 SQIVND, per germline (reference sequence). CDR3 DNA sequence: TGTGCCAGTAGTATGGCCGCGGATCAGCCCCAGCATTTT. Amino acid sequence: CASSMAADQPQHF.

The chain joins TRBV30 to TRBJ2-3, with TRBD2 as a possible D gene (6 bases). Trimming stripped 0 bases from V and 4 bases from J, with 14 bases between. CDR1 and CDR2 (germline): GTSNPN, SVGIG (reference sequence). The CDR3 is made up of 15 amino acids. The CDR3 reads CAWSVTGSAADTQYF. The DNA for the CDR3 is TGTGCCTGGAGTGTAACCGGGAGCGCCGCAGATACGCAGTATTTT.

This CDR3 reads CASSLEGSQPQHF. CDR3 sequence (DNA): TGCGCCAGCAGCTTGGAAGGGAGTCAGCCCCAGCATTTT. The chain joins TRBV5-1 to TRBJ1-5; D unclear. From germline, CDR1 is SGHRS and CDR2 YFSETQ. This CDR3 region has 13 residues. Deletions cut 0 bases from V and 6 bases from J, with 7 bases between.

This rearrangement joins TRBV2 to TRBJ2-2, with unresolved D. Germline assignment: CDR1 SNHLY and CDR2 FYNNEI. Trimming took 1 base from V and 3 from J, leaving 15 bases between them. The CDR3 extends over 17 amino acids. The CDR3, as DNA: TGTGCCAGCAGTGAAGGATTCGGGTATGCGGACACCGGGGAGCTGTTTTTT. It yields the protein CASSEGFGYADTGELFF.

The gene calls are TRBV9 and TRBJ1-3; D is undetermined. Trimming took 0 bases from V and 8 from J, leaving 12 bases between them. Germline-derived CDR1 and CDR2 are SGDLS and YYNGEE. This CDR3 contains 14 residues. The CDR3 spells CASSVALTFDTIYF. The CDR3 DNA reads TGTGCCAGCAGCGTAGCGCTAACCTTCGACACCATATATTTT. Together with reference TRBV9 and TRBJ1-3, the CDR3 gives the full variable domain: DSGVTQTPKHLITATGQRVTLRCSPRSGDLSVYWYQQSLDQGLQFLIQYYNGEERAKGNILERFSAQQFPDLHSELNLSSLELGDSALYFCASSVALTFDTIYFGEGSWLTVV.

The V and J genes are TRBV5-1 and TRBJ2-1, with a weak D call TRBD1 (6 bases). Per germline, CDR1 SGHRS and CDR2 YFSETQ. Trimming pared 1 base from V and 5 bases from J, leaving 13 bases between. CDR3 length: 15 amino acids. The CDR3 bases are TGCGCCAGCAGCTTGCCCCGACAGGTAAACAATGAGCAGTTCTTC. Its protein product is CASSLPRQVNNEQFF.

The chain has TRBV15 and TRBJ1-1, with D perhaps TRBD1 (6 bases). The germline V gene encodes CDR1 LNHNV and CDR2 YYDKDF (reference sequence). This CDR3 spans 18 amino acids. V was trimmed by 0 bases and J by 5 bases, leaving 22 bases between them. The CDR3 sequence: CATSRDSGPGNRVTEAFF. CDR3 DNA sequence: TGTGCCACCAGCAGAGATAGTGGCCCGGGTAACAGGGTAACTGAAGCTTTCTTT. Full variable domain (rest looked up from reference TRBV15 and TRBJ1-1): DAMVIQNPRYQVTQFGKPVTLSCSQTLNHNVMYWYQQKSSQAPKLLFHYYDKDFNNEADTPDNFQSRRPNTSFCFLDIRSPGLGDTAMYLCATSRDSGPGNRVTEAFFGQGTRLTVV.

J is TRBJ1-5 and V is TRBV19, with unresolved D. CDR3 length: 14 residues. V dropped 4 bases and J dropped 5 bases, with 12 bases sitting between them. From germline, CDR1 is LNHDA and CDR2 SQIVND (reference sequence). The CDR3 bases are TGTGCCAGTAGTACCCTGAGGGCTTATCAGCCCCAGCATTTT. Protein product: CASSTLRAYQPQHF.

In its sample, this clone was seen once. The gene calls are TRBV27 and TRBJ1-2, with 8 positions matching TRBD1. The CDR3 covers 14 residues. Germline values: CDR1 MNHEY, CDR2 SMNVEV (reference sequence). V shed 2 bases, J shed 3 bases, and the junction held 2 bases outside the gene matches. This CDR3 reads CASSLGQGYYGYTF. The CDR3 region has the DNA TGTGCCAGCAGTTTAGGACAGGGCTACTATGGCTACACCTTC.

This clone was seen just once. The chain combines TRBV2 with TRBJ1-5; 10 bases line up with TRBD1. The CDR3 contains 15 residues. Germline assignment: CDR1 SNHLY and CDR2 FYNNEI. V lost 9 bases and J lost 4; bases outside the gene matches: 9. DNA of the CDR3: TGTGCCAGTTCGGGACAGGGGACGGGGAATCAGCCCCAGCATTTT. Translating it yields CASSGQGTGNQPQHF.

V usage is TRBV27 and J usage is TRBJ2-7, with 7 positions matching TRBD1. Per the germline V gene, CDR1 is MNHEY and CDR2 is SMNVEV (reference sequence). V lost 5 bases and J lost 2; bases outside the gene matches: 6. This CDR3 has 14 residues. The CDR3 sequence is CASSARQGTYEQYF. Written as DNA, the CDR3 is TGTGCCAGCAGTGCCCGACAGGGCACCTACGAGCAGTACTTC.

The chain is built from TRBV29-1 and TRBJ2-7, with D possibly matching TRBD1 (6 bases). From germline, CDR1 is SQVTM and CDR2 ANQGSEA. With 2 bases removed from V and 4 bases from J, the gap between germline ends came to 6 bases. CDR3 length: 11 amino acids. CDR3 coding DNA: TGCAGCGTTGAAACAGGGTACGAGCAGTACTTC. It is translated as CSVETGYEQYF.

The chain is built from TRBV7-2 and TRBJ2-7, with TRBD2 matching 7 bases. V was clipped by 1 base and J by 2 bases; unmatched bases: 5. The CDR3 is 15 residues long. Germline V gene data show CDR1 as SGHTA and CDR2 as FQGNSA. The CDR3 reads CASSLVGEGTYEQYF. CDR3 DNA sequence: TGTGCCAGCAGCTTAGTGGGGGAGGGTACCTACGAGCAGTACTTC.

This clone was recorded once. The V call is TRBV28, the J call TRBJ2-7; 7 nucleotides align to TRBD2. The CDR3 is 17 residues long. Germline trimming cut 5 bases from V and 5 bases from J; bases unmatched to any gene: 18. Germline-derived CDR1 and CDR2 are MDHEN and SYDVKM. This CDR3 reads CASSVDSPGRYLDEQYF. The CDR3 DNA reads TGTGCCAGCAGTGTCGACTCTCCCGGGAGGTACCTAGACGAGCAGTACTTC.

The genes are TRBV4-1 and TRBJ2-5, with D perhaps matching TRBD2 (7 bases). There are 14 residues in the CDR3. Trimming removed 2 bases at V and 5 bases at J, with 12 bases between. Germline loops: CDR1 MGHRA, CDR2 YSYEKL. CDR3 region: CASSQPQGGETQYF. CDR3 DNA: TGCGCCAGCAGCCAACCACAGGGAGGGGAGACCCAGTACTTC.

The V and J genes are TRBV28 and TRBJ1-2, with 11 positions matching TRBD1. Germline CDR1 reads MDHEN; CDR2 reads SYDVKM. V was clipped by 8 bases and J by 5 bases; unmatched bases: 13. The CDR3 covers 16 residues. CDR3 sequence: CASGHSGTGGQYGYTF. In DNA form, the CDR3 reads TGTGCCAGCGGGCACTCCGGGACAGGGGGGCAGTATGGCTACACCTTC.

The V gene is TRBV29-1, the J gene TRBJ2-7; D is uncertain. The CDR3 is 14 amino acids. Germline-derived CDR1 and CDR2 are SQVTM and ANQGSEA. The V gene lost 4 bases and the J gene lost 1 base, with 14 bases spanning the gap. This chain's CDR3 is CSVGPRLDSYEQYF. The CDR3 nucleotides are TGCAGCGTTGGTCCCAGGCTGGATTCCTACGAGCAGTACTTC.

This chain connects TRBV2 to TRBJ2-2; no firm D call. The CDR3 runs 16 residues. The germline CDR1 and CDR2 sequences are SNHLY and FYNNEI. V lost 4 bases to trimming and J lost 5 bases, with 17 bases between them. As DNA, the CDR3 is TGTGCCAGCAGTGGCAACAATCCCACCCTTACCGGGGAGCTGTTTTTT. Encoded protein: CASSGNNPTLTGELFF.

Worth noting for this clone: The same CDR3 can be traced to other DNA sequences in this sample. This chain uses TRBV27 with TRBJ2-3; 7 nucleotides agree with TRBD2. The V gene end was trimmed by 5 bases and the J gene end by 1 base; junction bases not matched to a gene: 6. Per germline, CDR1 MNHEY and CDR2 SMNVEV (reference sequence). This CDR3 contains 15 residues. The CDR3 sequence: CASSSGLAGTDTQYF. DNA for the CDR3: TGTGCCAGCAGTAGCGGGCTAGCGGGCACAGATACGCAGTATTTT.

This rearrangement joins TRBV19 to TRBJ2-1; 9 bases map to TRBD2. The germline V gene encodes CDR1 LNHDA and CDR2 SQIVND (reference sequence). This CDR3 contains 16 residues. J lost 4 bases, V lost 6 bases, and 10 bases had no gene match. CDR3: CASRGVRTSEYNEQFF. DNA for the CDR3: TGTGCCAGTAGAGGCGTCCGGACTAGCGAGTACAATGAGCAGTTCTTC.

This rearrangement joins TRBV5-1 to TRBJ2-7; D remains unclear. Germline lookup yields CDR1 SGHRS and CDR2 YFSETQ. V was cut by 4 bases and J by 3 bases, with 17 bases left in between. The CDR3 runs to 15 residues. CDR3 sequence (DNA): TGCGCCAGCAGCCCCACGCCAACACTACACTACGAGCAGTACTTC. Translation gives CASSPTPTLHYEQYF.

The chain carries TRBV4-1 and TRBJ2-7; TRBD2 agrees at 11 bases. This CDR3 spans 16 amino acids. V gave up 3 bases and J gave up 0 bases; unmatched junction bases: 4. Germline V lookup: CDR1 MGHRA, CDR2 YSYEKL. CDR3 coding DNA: TGCGCCAGCAGCCACAGAACTAGCGGGAGCTCCTACGAGCAGTACTTC. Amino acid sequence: CASSHRTSGSSYEQYF.

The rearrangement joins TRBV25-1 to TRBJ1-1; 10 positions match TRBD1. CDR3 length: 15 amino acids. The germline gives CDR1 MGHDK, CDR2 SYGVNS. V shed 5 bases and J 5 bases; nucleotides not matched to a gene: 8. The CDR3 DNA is TGTGCCAGCAGTTGGGGGGGACAGGGGAGGACTGAAGCTTTCTTT. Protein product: CASSWGGQGRTEAFF. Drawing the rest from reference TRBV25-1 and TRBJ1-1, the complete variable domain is EADIYQTPRYLVIGTGKKITLECSQTMGHDKMYWYQQDPGMELHLIHYSYGVNSTEKGDLSSESTVSRIRTEHFPLTLESARPSHTSQYLCASSWGGQGRTEAFFGQGTRLTVV.

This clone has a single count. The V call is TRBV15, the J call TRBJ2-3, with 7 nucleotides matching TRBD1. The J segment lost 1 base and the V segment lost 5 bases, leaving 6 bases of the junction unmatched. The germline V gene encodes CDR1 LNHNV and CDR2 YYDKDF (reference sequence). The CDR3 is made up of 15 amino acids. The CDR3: CATSAIDRGTDTQYF. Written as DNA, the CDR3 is TGTGCCACCAGCGCTATCGACAGGGGCACAGATACGCAGTATTTT.

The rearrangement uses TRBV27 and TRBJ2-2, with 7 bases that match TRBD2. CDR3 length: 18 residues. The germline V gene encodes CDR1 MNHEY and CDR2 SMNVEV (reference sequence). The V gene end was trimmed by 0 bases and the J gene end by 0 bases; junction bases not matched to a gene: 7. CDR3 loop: CASSLSTWDYSNTGELFF. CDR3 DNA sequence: TGTGCCAGCAGTTTATCGACTTGGGACTATTCGAACACCGGGGAGCTGTTTTTT.

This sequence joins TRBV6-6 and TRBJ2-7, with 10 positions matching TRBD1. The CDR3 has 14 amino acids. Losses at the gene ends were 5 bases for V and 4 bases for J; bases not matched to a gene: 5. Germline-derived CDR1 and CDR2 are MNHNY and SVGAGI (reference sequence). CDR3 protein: CASSPTGGKYEQYF. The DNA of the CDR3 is TGTGCCAGCAGTCCGACAGGGGGCAAGTACGAGCAGTACTTC.

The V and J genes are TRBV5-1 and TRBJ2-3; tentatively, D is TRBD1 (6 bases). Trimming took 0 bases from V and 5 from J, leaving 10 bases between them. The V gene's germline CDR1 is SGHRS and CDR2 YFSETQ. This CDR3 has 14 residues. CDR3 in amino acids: CASSLDREVDTQYF. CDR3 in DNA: TGCGCCAGCAGCTTGGACAGGGAAGTAGATACGCAGTATTTT. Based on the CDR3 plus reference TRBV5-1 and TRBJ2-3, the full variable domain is KAGVTQTPRYLIKTRGQQVTLSCSPISGHRSVSWYQQTPGQGLQFLFEYFSETQRNKGNFPGRFSGRQFSNSRSEMNVSTLELGDSALYLCASSLDREVDTQYFGPGTRLTVL.

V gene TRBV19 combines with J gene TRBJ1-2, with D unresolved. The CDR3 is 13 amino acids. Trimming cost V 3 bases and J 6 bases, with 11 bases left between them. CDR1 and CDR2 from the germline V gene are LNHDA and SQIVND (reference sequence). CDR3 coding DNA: TGTGCCAGTAGTATTAGTGTTTTGGATGGCTACACCTTC. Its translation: CASSISVLDGYTF.

The CDR3 nucleotides are TGCGCCAGCAGTAAACAGGGGGCTTTTGGGGGCGAGCAGTACTTC. Translation gives CASSKQGAFGGEQYF. The chain employs TRBV5-1 and TRBJ2-7; 9 bases line up with TRBD1. The CDR3 contains 15 residues. V dropped 5 bases and J dropped 6; count of bases not matched to a gene: 12. Germline CDR1 is SGHRS and CDR2 is YFSETQ.